These 22 T cell receptor beta chains were all obtained from the same sample, sequenced in a study of cytomegalovirus exposure and HLA in healthy donors. PCR was performed using 60 Vbeta and 13 Jbeta primers. TCRdb's copy holds only in-frame clones and misses some; the assay was immunoSEQ multiplex PCR. The sample holds more than 95,000 clones, about 80% seen once. Sequenced input: PBMCs. The receptor source for this set is a man aged 30 to 39 in good health and CMV-seropositive.

The V gene is TRBV6-5, the J gene TRBJ2-7; a possible D gene is TRBD1 (6 bases). The germline CDR1 and CDR2 sequences are MNHEY and SVGAGI. This CDR3 has 14 amino acids. V shed 5 bases and J shed 7 bases, with 18 bases lying between them. CDR3 bases: TGTGCCAGCAGTAGGAACAGGGAGTTAGGGGAGCAGTACTTC. It is translated as CASSRNRELGEQYF.

This chain uses TRBV5-1 with TRBJ2-7; 7 bases line up with TRBD1. V was pared by 3 bases and J by 2 bases, with 8 bases of the junction left unmatched. This CDR3 is built from 15 residues. Germline V lookup: CDR1 SGHRS, CDR2 YFSETQ. CDR3 loop: CASSSPGTATYEQYF. The CDR3 DNA sequence: TGCGCCAGCAGCTCACCGGGGACAGCTACCTACGAGCAGTACTTC.

The chain has TRBV6-5 and TRBJ2-1; the match to TRBD1 covers 8 bases. Germline V CDR1 and CDR2: MNHEY, SVGAGI. The CDR3 sequence is 16 residues long. With 4 bases clipped from V and 1 base from J, the junction kept 6 bases outside the gene matches. CDR3 bases: TGTGCCAGCAGTTCCATGACAGGGGCATCCTACAATGAGCAGTTCTTC. It yields the protein CASSSMTGASYNEQFF.

The V call is TRBV30, the J call TRBJ2-1, with 11 bases aligning to TRBD2. J gave up 7 bases and V 5 bases, and 16 bases lay outside the gene matches. The germline gives CDR1 GTSNPN, CDR2 SVGIG (reference sequence). This CDR3 has 17 residues. The CDR3 protein is CAWARGFLAGGRNEQFF. The CDR3 bases are TGTGCCTGGGCCCGAGGGTTTCTAGCGGGGGGCCGGAATGAGCAGTTCTTC.

V is TRBV7-2 and J is TRBJ2-5; possibly TRBD1 for D (6 bases). Trimming cost V 5 bases and J 5 bases, with 18 bases left between them. Germline V gives CDR1 SGHTA, CDR2 FQGNSA. The CDR3 runs 15 residues. The CDR3 DNA reads TGTGCCAGCAGCCCTGAGGTTGGGCAGGGGGAGACCCAGTACTTC. This translates into CASSPEVGQGETQYF.

The chain uses TRBV19 and TRBJ2-1; tentative D call: TRBD2 (5 bases). This CDR3 has 16 amino acids. The V end lost 7 bases, the J end lost 5 bases, and 21 bases lay between the germline ends. In germline, CDR1 is LNHDA, CDR2 SQIVND (reference sequence). CDR3 amino acids: CASKIGAASVHNEQFF. The CDR3 DNA follows: TGTGCCAGTAAGATAGGAGCGGCTTCCGTACACAATGAGCAGTTCTTC.

J is TRBJ2-2 and V is TRBV6-4, with a weak D call TRBD1 (5 bases). Per germline, CDR1 MRHNA and CDR2 SNTAGT. Trimming removed 4 bases at V and 3 bases at J, with 18 bases between. The CDR3 is made up of 17 amino acids. CDR3 bases: TGTGCCAGCAGTGTAGGGGCCGACCCCTCTGACACCGGGGAGCTGTTTTTT. It yields the protein CASSVGADPSDTGELFF.

The chain links TRBV5-8 to TRBJ1-1; D call uncertain. V shed 2 bases and J shed 5 bases, with 10 bases lying between them. Looked up from germline, CDR1 is SGHTS and CDR2 is YDEGEE. This CDR3 has 13 amino acids. The CDR3 loop reads CASSLSLRTEAFF. Here the CDR3 DNA reads TGTGCCAGCAGCTTAAGCCTGAGGACTGAAGCTTTCTTT.

The count of this clone is one. The V and J genes are TRBV6-6 and TRBJ2-2; 7 bases agree with TRBD1. V was clipped by 8 bases and J by 1 base; unmatched bases: 1. Germline V gene sequence: CDR1 MNHNY, CDR2 SVGAGI (reference sequence). The CDR3 runs to 13 residues. DNA of the CDR3: TGTGCCAGCTACAGGGGGAACACCGGGGAGCTGTTTTTT. Its protein product is CASYRGNTGELFF.

This clone appeared a few times. The rearrangement links TRBV2 to TRBJ1-5, with no clear D. The CDR3 totals 13 residues. The germline V gene encodes CDR1 SNHLY and CDR2 FYNNEI. V was pared by 2 bases and J by 6 bases, with 8 bases between. CDR3 protein: CASSEMSVQPQHF. Written as DNA, the CDR3 is TGTGCCAGCAGTGAAATGTCTGTTCAGCCCCAGCATTTT.

The rearrangement joins TRBV6-1 to TRBJ2-1; tentatively, D is TRBD2 (6 bases). The CDR3 is 14 residues long. Trimming cost V 5 bases and J 9 bases, with 17 bases left between them. The germline CDR1 and CDR2 sequences are MNHNS and SASEGT. The CDR3 sequence is CASSPLGGAGEQFF. The CDR3 bases are TGTGCCAGCAGTCCCTTGGGGGGTGCGGGTGAGCAGTTCTTC.

This clone was seen a single time. The V call is TRBV4-1, the J call TRBJ2-3, with 9 bases aligning to TRBD1. In germline, CDR1 is MGHRA, CDR2 YSYEKL. The CDR3 loop spans 14 amino acids. V gave up 6 bases and J gave up 3 bases; unmatched junction bases: 4. The CDR3 protein is CASRNRGPTDTQYF. Written as DNA, the CDR3 is TGCGCCAGCAGGAACAGGGGGCCAACAGATACGCAGTATTTT.

The J gene is TRBJ1-4, the V gene TRBV10-3; 12 bases fit TRBD1. Losses at the gene ends were 5 bases for V and 7 bases for J; bases not matched to a gene: 14. The germline CDR1 and CDR2 sequences are ENHRY and SYGVKD. There are 18 residues in the CDR3. The CDR3: CAISSAPGGTGGGEKLFF. CDR3 in DNA: TGTGCCATCAGTTCTGCGCCAGGGGGGACAGGGGGCGGTGAAAAACTGTTTTTT.

This clone was seen a single time. The chain is built from TRBV2 and TRBJ1-4; maybe TRBD1 (5 bases). CDR3 length: 13 residues. Germline CDR1 and CDR2: SNHLY and FYNNEI. Trimming pared 8 bases from V and 7 bases from J, leaving 14 bases between. This CDR3 reads CASGGGAGEKLFF. CDR3 DNA sequence: TGTGCCAGCGGAGGAGGGGCCGGTGAAAAACTGTTTTTT.

This clone was seen a few times. The chain joins TRBV7-9 to TRBJ2-1; tentative D call: TRBD2 (7 bases). Germline values: CDR1 SEHNR, CDR2 FQNEAQ (reference sequence). V was trimmed by 5 bases and J by 6 bases, leaving 17 bases between them. The CDR3 is 15 amino acids. CDR3 DNA sequence: TGTGCCAGCAGCGGCCTGGGGGGGCCGGTCAATGAGCAGTTCTTC. Translated, it gives CASSGLGGPVNEQFF.

This clone showed up just once. The rearrangement joins TRBV6-1 to TRBJ2-5; 11 bases are shared with TRBD2. The CDR3 has 14 amino acids. J gave up 1 base and V 6 bases, and 1 base lay outside the gene matches. Germline V gene lookup returns CDR1 MNHNS and CDR2 SASEGT. The CDR3 nucleotides are TGTGCCAGCAGGACTAGCGGGGCCCAAGAGACCCAGTACTTC. Encoded protein: CASRTSGAQETQYF.

The chain joins TRBV10-3 to TRBJ1-1; TRBD1 matches 7 bases. V trimming: 7 bases; J trimming: 1 base; junction bases outside the gene matches: 18. The CDR3 sequence is 18 residues long. Looked up from germline, CDR1 is ENHRY and CDR2 is SYGVKD. CDR3: CAINNRRTGGSQNTEAFF. DNA for the CDR3: TGTGCCATCAATAATCGGAGGACAGGAGGCTCGCAGAACACTGAAGCTTTCTTT.

This clone was counted between two and nine times. Here the CDR3 DNA reads TGCGCCAGCAGCTTGACGGCGGGCACGAACACTGAAGCTTTCTTT. Translation: CASSLTAGTNTEAFF. V usage is TRBV5-1 and J usage is TRBJ1-1; D unclear. The ends were cut back, 1 base at V and 1 base at J, with 11 bases in the middle. The CDR3 length is 15 residues. Germline CDR1 and CDR2: SGHRS and YFSETQ.

This chain connects TRBV16 to TRBJ1-2; D is unresolved. There are 15 residues in the CDR3. CDR1 is KGHSY, CDR2 FQNENV, per germline. V dropped 2 bases and J dropped 2 bases, with 12 bases sitting between them. CDR3 sequence: CASSQGPLRNYGYTF. In DNA, the CDR3 is TGTGCCAGCAGCCAAGGGCCGCTAAGGAACTATGGCTACACCTTC. The variable domain in full, completed from reference TRBV16 and TRBJ1-2, reads GEEVAQTPKHLVRGEGQKAKLYCAPIKGHSYVFWYQQVLKNEFKFLISFQNENVFDETGMPKERFSAKCLPNSPCSLEIQATKLEDSAVYFCASSQGPLRNYGYTFGSGTRLTVV.

The rearrangement joins TRBV29-1 to TRBJ2-2; 7 nucleotides agree with TRBD1. Per germline, CDR1 SQVTM and CDR2 ANQGSEA. With V trimmed by 4 bases and J by 2 bases, 4 bases remained unmatched. This CDR3 spans 14 amino acids. The CDR3 region is CSVVGQTNTGELFF. As DNA, the CDR3 is TGCAGCGTTGTGGGACAGACAAACACCGGGGAGCTGTTTTTT.

The gene calls are TRBV27 and TRBJ1-3; a weak D match, TRBD1 (6 bases). CDR1 and CDR2 from the germline V gene are MNHEY and SMNVEV (reference sequence). The V end lost 0 bases, the J end lost 2 bases, and 8 bases lay between the germline ends. The CDR3 spans 15 residues. This chain's CDR3 is CASSLSTGTGNTIYF. The CDR3 coding sequence is TGTGCCAGCAGTTTATCAACAGGGACTGGAAACACCATATATTTT.

The genes are TRBV5-4 and TRBJ2-6; a possible D gene is TRBD2 (7 bases). The V end lost 2 bases, the J end lost 3 bases, and 21 bases lay between the germline ends. Germline assignment: CDR1 SGHNT and CDR2 YYREEE (reference sequence). There are 19 residues in the CDR3. CDR3 residues: CASSFKVGGALYGANVLTF. CDR3 bases: TGTGCCAGCAGCTTTAAAGTAGGGGGGGCCTTGTATGGGGCCAACGTCCTGACTTTC.